This T cell receptor (beta chain) was observed in a study of T cell changes during pregnancy in multiple sclerosis (dated by TCRdb to between 2018 and 2020). For the wider study: The study looked at changes in the T cell repertoire across pregnancy in women with multiple sclerosis.

The method was the immunoSEQ multiplex PCR assay. Drawn from immuneACCESS, this table holds only the in-frame rearrangements with V and J called that TCRdb kept. Clones are partly lost; checked studies trace under half to an unresolved V gene and leave the rest unexplained. This sample gives tens of thousands of clones in total; 92% of them show up just once. Jointly, the top ten make up just under 1% of the sample. To note about this clone: The antigen it recognizes is unknown. No per-base quality is available; no much larger clone lies one base away.

This receptor was obtained from a female donor with multiple sclerosis, enrolled in a pregnancy study. Specimen: peripheral blood, collected after pregnancy.

The CDR3 region reads CASSLGAVSYEQYF. The DNA reads as follows: TGTGCCAGCAGCTTAGGGGCAGTCTCCTACGAGCAGTACTTC. This sequence uses TRBV7-2 and TRBJ2-7, with no confident D gene call. CDR1 and CDR2, per the germline V gene, are SGHTA and FQGNSA. V is shortened by 1 base, J by 0 bases, and the region joining them spans 7 bases. Inclusive of the bounding cysteine and phenylalanine, the CDR3 is 14 residues long. This entry keeps only the CDR3 DNA: 42 bases, framed from base 1. The CDR3 plus the reference TRBV7-2 and TRBJ2-7 genes for the other parts give the full variable domain: GAGVSQSPSNKVTEKGKDVELRCDPISGHTALYWYRQSLGQGLEFLIYFQGNSAPDKSGLPSDRFSAERTGGSVSTLTIQRTQQEDSAVYLCASSLGAVSYEQYFGPGTRLTVT.